The 13 T cell receptor beta chains in this list originate from one sample, sequenced in a study of metastatic and nonmetastatic thyroid tumors. TCRdb recomputed clones from the PCR reads via MiXCR. The table lists tens of thousands of clones, 18% of them singletons. Ahead of thyroid surgery, no patient had received treatment of any kind. The sample consisted of blood. All receptors come from a male donor with papillary thyroid cancer or a benign thyroid nodule (not recorded which). Some clones in this sample may be carry-over from other donors' samples.

This clone was seen repeatedly, ten times or more. V and J are TRBV3-1 and TRBJ1-6, with a possible D match to TRBD1 (6 bases). Germline V CDR1 and CDR2: LGHDT, YNNKEL (reference sequence). The CDR3 is 15 residues long. The V end was cut by 4 bases, the J end by 6 bases, with 13 bases between. CDR3 nucleotides: TGTGCCAGCAGCCGGAATGGACAGACTAATTCACCCCTCCACTTT. This sequence encodes CASSRNGQTNSPLHF.

The genes are TRBV6-1 and TRBJ1-1; 7 bases line up with TRBD1. Per the germline V gene, CDR1 is MNHNS and CDR2 is SASEGT. V lost 6 bases to trimming and J lost 1 base; unmatched junction nucleotides: 2. The length of the CDR3 is 13 residues. The CDR3 DNA follows: TGTGCCAGCAGAACAGGGGAGAACACTGAAGCTTTCTTT. Its translation: CASRTGENTEAFF.

This clone is deemed medium-sized. The gene calls are TRBV28 and TRBJ1-5; no clear D. The CDR3 spans 14 residues. Deletions cut 8 bases from V and 1 base from J, with 12 bases between. Germline values: CDR1 MDHEN, CDR2 SYDVKM. The CDR3 DNA sequence: TGTGCCAGCCACTATAGTGGGAGCAATCAGCCCCAGCATTTT. Amino acids: CASHYSGSNQPQHF.

In its sample, this clone was seen many times. The chain employs TRBV5-1 and TRBJ1-5, with TRBD1 as a possible D gene (6 bases). Trimming cost V 2 bases and J 4 bases, with 16 bases left between them. Germline-derived CDR1 and CDR2 are SGHRS and YFSETQ. This CDR3 has 16 residues. The DNA of the CDR3 is TGCGCCAGCAGCTTATACCGGGACACTCAAAATCAGCCCCAGCATTTT. The encoded protein is CASSLYRDTQNQPQHF.

This clone has ten or more counts. The chain uses TRBV15 and TRBJ1-4; perhaps TRBD1 as D (5 bases). This CDR3 comprises 15 residues. Germline assignment: CDR1 LNHNV and CDR2 YYDKDF (reference sequence). Trimming removed 0 bases at V and 8 bases at J, with 13 bases between. The CDR3 DNA reads TGTGCCACCAGCAGAGAGGGGGGGAGTGGGGAAAAACTGTTTTTT. This gives the protein CATSREGGSGEKLFF.

The table lists this clone with many counts. V and J are TRBV28 and TRBJ2-5, with 8 bases fitting TRBD2. CDR3 length: 15 residues. The V gene end was trimmed by 5 bases and the J gene end by 2 bases; junction bases not matched to a gene: 7. In germline, CDR1 is MDHEN, CDR2 SYDVKM. CDR3 sequence reads: CASSPRGGWQETQYF. CDR3 coding DNA: TGTGCCAGCAGTCCCCGGGGGGGCTGGCAAGAGACCCAGTACTTC.

The genes are TRBV20-1 and TRBJ2-7; D is ambiguous. Germline loops: CDR1 DFQATT, CDR2 SNEGSKA (reference sequence). CDR3 length equals 13 residues. V lost 5 bases to trimming and J lost 2 bases, with 13 bases between them. CDR3 in amino acids: CSARTDWAYEQYF. CDR3 in DNA: TGCAGTGCTCGTACAGATTGGGCCTACGAGCAGTACTTC.

This clone was seen ten or more times. V gene TRBV28 combines with J gene TRBJ2-1; 8 nucleotides match TRBD2. Trimming at V came to 4 bases and at J to 6 bases, leaving 5 bases not matched to a gene. The CDR3 contains 14 residues. CDR1 and CDR2 (germline): MDHEN, SYDVKM. The CDR3 loop is CASSYGGAVNEQFF. In DNA, the CDR3 is TGTGCCAGCAGTTACGGGGGGGCCGTCAATGAGCAGTTCTTC.

This clone was observed at least ten times. J is TRBJ2-1 and V is TRBV29-1, with D unresolved. CDR1 and CDR2 (germline): SQVTM, ANQGSEA. The CDR3 spans 11 residues. The V and J ends lost 4 bases and 5 bases respectively, with 6 bases between them. This CDR3 is CSVGADNEQFF. The CDR3, as DNA: TGCAGCGTTGGAGCCGACAATGAGCAGTTCTTC.

The J gene is TRBJ1-1, the V gene TRBV20-1; weak D call: TRBD1 (6 bases). The V and J ends lost 0 bases and 6 bases respectively, with 23 bases between them. The CDR3 length is 17 residues. Germline CDR1 is DFQATT and CDR2 is SNEGSKA (reference sequence). DNA of the CDR3: TGCAGTGCTAGAGATATGGCAATGGGGGGGCGCGGTTCTGAAGCTTTCTTT. Its protein product is CSARDMAMGGRGSEAFF.

The sample holds a few counts of this clone. The rearrangement links TRBV2 to TRBJ2-2, with 9 nucleotides matching TRBD1. Germline CDR1 SNHLY, CDR2 FYNNEI. The V and J ends lost 10 bases and 2 bases, in that order; junction bases with no gene match: 8. The CDR3 length is 15 residues. CDR3 amino acids: CAIKGQGGNTGELFF. Written as DNA, the CDR3 is TGTGCCATCAAGGGACAGGGCGGTAACACCGGGGAGCTGTTTTTT. The variable domain in full, completed from reference TRBV2 and TRBJ2-2, reads EPEVTQTPSHQVTQMGQEVILRCVPISNHLYFYWYRQILGQKVEFLVSFYNNEISEKSEIFDDQFSVERPDGSNFTLKIRSTKLEDSAMYFCAIKGQGGNTGELFFGEGSRLTVL.

V is TRBV6-2 or TRBV6-3 and J is TRBJ2-7; 7 positions agree with TRBD1. CDR3 length equals 13 residues. The germline V gene has CDR1 MNHEY and CDR2 SVGEGT. V lost 2 bases and J lost 3; bases outside the gene matches: 1. CDR3: CASSYRQGYEQYF. The CDR3 DNA is TGTGCCAGCAGTTACCGACAGGGCTACGAGCAGTACTTC.

This clone was detected many times. This chain uses TRBV24-1 with TRBJ2-3; TRBD2 matches at 8 bases. The CDR3 is made up of 14 amino acids. V lost 5 bases, J lost 5 bases, and 5 bases stayed unmatched. CDR1 KGHDR and CDR2 SFDVKD come from the germline V gene. CDR3 nucleotide sequence: TGTGCCACCAGTGCCGGGGGGGGGAGAGATACGCAGTATTTT. The encoded protein is CATSAGGGRDTQYF.